This TCR beta chain was obtained from a study of T cells in Graves' hyperthyroidism and ophthalmopathy (dated by TCRdb to the late 2010s). With respect to the entire study: Peripheral blood samples were taken at the time of initial diagnosis, prior to any treatment. To identify TCR V-J signatures that set the groups apart, the researchers used a discovery cohort of 100 or so patients, made up of roughly 40 with Graves' ophthalmopathy and some 58 with stable Graves' hyperthyroidism. An independent validation cohort of 18 to 20 hyperthyroidism patients and 17 patients who later progressed to ophthalmopathy tested prospective prediction of ophthalmopathy. The 100 discovery patients were randomly split 7:3 into training and test sets. In about 6 Graves' hyperthyroidism patients, the study also compared T-cell repertoires from thyroid tissue with T-cell repertoires from blood. Following sampling, methimazole starting at 30 mg daily was given to hyperthyroidism patients, and high-dose intravenous methylprednisolone was given to ophthalmopathy patients. The paper reports TCR Vbeta CDR3 sequencing of roughly 140 peripheral blood samples: 43 ophthalmopathy, over 70 hyperthyroidism and about 17 progressor patients. Beyond this particular receptor, the publication reports: A model built on a 13 V-J signature distinguished ophthalmopathy from stable hyperthyroidism, reaching around 90% sensitivity and around 81% specificity in cross-validation and 80%/75% in testing. During validation, the model predicted progression to ophthalmopathy a median of roughly 7.1 months ahead of onset, with roughly 65% sensitivity and about 72% specificity. Sample size was not statistically predetermined, and blinding of investigators to group allocation was not performed. Most expanded thyroid clonotypes (frequency above 0.001) were also detected in blood, a finding suggesting that blood repertoires may reflect thyroid immune responses.

The TCR beta CDR3 regions were amplified from the RNA transcripts. A first-round RT-PCR of the TCR CDR3 used the HTBI primer set with the Qiagen OneStep RT-PCR kit. The libraries were constructed in a second round of multiplex PCR and then size-selected and purified. Sequencing of the libraries was done on an Illumina HiSeq2000 using paired-end 100 bp reads. The original methods were these. SOAPnuke was used to process the raw data, with reads discarded if the reads contained adapters or uncalled bases, had a mean Phred below 15, or lacked an exact constant-primer or identifier match. High-quality paired reads were merged using COPE v1.2.5, and each unique nucleotide sequence was defined as a clonotype. Clonotypes were aligned to IMGT TRBV, TRBD and TRBJ reference segments using MiTCR v1.1. The analysis included only V-J combinations with a frequency above 0.0001, which together covered 99.2% of the repertoires. A TCS score was defined as the ratio between F50 (clonal expansion) and ExV (chaos), using BLOSUM62-based TCRdist between CDR3 peptides within each V-J. Welch's t-statistics and random forest reduced around 520 V-J features to around 14, which were used in a naive Bayes classifier (R e1071). TCRdb reprocessed the public reads (quality trimming at Q25 with fastp, clone calling with MiXCR) and kept in-frame beta chains. For every CDR3 protein sequence, its rows merge into one entry that carries the most common genes and DNA. What appears here as the V and J calls and clone size reflects TCRdb's work, not the paper's. Present in this sample are a few hundred thousand distinct CDR3 sequences, about 14% of which were seen just once. The ten largest clones add up to 13% of the sample.

Notes on this clonotype: Its antigen is not yet known. One base away there is no much larger clone; base qualities are not given.

Hyperthyroidism patients were newly diagnosed, had a disease duration of under 2 months, and were aged 18 to 65 years. Any patient with an uncontrolled infection, another autoimmune disease, pregnancy or lactation was excluded. Diagnoses relied on clinical symptoms, serum thyroxine and TRAb, thyroid ultrasound and orbital computed tomography. Blood from progressor patients was collected at the time of first diagnosis with hyperthyroidism, before any ophthalmopathy symptoms had appeared. PBMCs were separated from around 9.1 ml of fresh peripheral blood using Ficoll-Paque density gradient centrifugation. Progressor patients were initially diagnosed with Graves' hyperthyroidism and developed ophthalmopathy during follow-up. Total RNA was extracted with Trizol reagent, and quality was checked on an Agilent 2100 Bioanalyzer. Sample: blood. This clonotype was sampled from a woman between 40 and 50 years old with Graves' hyperthyroidism that later progressed to Graves' ophthalmopathy.

The CDR3 is CASSQEQEYGYTF. The DNA is TGCGCCAGCAGCCAAGAACAGGAATATGGCTACACCTTC. The chain couples TRBV4-1 to TRBJ1-2; perhaps TRBD1 is the D gene, with 5 bases matching. Trimming removed 0 bases from V and 5 bases from J, leaving 7 bases between the germline ends. From the cysteine up to the phenylalanine, the CDR3 has a length of 13 residues. The CDR3 DNA has 39 bases and is translated from base 1. For CDR1 and CDR2, the germline V gene lists MGHRA and YSYEKL.